The next 2 T cell receptor beta chains were all read from a single sample in a study of T cell changes during pregnancy in multiple sclerosis. The protocol was immunoSEQ multiplex PCR, while the TCRdb copy is restricted to in-frame clones and leaves out a portion. The table shows tens of thousands of clones, with 90% to 95% occurring only once. Material: CD4+ T cells from peripheral blood mononuclear cells, obtained in the second trimester of pregnancy. These receptors came from a female donor with multiple sclerosis, enrolled in a pregnancy study.

This clone appeared once. V gene TRBV7-6 combines with J gene TRBJ2-5; 7 bases map to TRBD2. CDR1 is SGHVS and CDR2 is FNYEAQ in the germline V gene. The CDR3 is 13 residues long. The ends lost 3 bases at V and 5 bases at J; junction bases unmatched: 3. Here the CDR3 DNA reads TGTGCCAGCAGCTTGGGACTAATTGAGACCCAGTACTTC. Its translation is CASSLGLIETQYF.

V usage is TRBV28 and J usage is TRBJ1-5, with unresolved D. The CDR3 is 14 residues long. Trimming left V 3 bases short and J 3 bases short, with 9 bases between. Germline V gene data show CDR1 as MDHEN and CDR2 as SYDVKM. CDR3 region: CASSFPGLNQPQHF. CDR3 nucleotides: TGTGCCAGCAGTTTTCCAGGACTCAATCAGCCCCAGCATTTT.